This T cell receptor (beta chain) is from a study of T cells in localized non-small cell lung cancer. Whole-study findings and limits: Multi-region tumor sequencing was not done, so intratumor heterogeneity could not be excluded. Longer survival (overall) was linked to higher T cell density in blood.

Turning to this clone: Its antigen is not identified.

CDR1 MRHNA and CDR2 SNTAGT come from the germline V gene. The CDR3 is made up of 15 amino acids. With 0 bases removed from V and 3 bases from J, the gap between germline ends came to 8 bases. Sequencing was performed with immunoSEQ multiplex PCR; in TCRdb, only in-frame clones are kept and a portion is missing. Seen here are roughly 67,000 clones, approximately 85% observed once, and the top ten hold about 14%. This chain joins TRBV6-4 and TRBJ2-2; possible D gene TRBD2, 6 bases. The sequence derives from a female donor aged 60 or older with stage I lung adenocarcinoma. Sequencing used peripheral blood, obtained before any cancer treatment. The CDR3 loop reads CASSDSWGDTGELFF. The CDR3 DNA sequence: TGTGCCAGCAGTGACTCGTGGGGGGACACCGGGGAGCTGTTTTTT.